Below are 28 T cell receptor beta chains sequenced from a single sample in a study of T cell changes during pregnancy in multiple sclerosis. The protocol was immunoSEQ multiplex PCR, while the TCRdb copy is restricted to in-frame clones and leaves out a portion. The sample carries about 40,000 clones, over 85% recorded once. The sample was peripheral blood, taken before pregnancy. These receptors were obtained from a female donor with multiple sclerosis, enrolled in a pregnancy study.

The rearrangement joins TRBV5-4 to TRBJ2-5, with 11 bases fitting TRBD1. Germline-derived CDR1 and CDR2 are SGHNT and YYREEE (reference sequence). The CDR3 has 17 amino acids. With V trimmed by 2 bases and J by 2 bases, 8 bases remained unmatched. This CDR3 is CASSFPWTGGVQETQYF. In DNA, the CDR3 is TGTGCCAGCAGCTTCCCCTGGACAGGGGGCGTGCAAGAGACCCAGTACTTC.

The chain links TRBV7-2 to TRBJ2-1; D is undetermined. The CDR3 runs 13 residues. CDR1 is SGHTA and CDR2 is FQGNSA in the germline V gene. Trimming shortened V by 5 bases and J by 3 bases, and 8 bases separated the two germline ends. CDR3 DNA: TGTGCCAGCAGCGGGCGTTACTACAATGAGCAGTTCTTC. It yields the protein CASSGRYYNEQFF.

As concerns this clone: The identical CDR3 is also encoded by other nucleotide sequences in the sample. V gene TRBV9 combines with J gene TRBJ2-7, with D maybe TRBD2 (6 bases). The CDR3 has 15 residues. Trimming cost V 0 bases and J 10 bases, with 20 bases left between them. The germline V gene has CDR1 SGDLS and CDR2 YYNGEE. The CDR3 region has the DNA TGTGCCAGCAGCGTAGCTCCGGGAGAAGGTAGCGAACAGTACTTC. Its translation: CASSVAPGEGSEQYF.

The chain employs TRBV27 and TRBJ2-3; 8 nucleotides line up with TRBD2. From germline, CDR1 is MNHEY and CDR2 SMNVEV (reference sequence). The V segment lost 6 bases and the J segment 3 bases; nucleotides outside the gene matches: 11. The CDR3 is 16 amino acids. CDR3 DNA sequence: TGTGCCAGCAGCAAACGGACTAGCAGTTGGACAGATACGCAGTATTTT. It encodes CASSKRTSSWTDTQYF.

The genes are TRBV5-1 and TRBJ2-7; 8 bases fit TRBD2. The junction had 20 bases not matched to a gene; V was cut back by 4 bases and J by 2 bases. The V gene's germline CDR1 is SGHRS and CDR2 YFSETQ. This CDR3 comprises 19 residues. This chain's CDR3 is CASSPMGSGIFGQTYEQYF. Written as DNA, the CDR3 is TGCGCCAGCAGCCCTATGGGTAGCGGGATCTTTGGCCAGACCTACGAGCAGTACTTC. Drawing the rest from reference TRBV5-1 and TRBJ2-7, the complete variable domain is KAGVTQTPRYLIKTRGQQVTLSCSPISGHRSVSWYQQTPGQGLQFLFEYFSETQRNKGNFPGRFSGRQFSNSRSEMNVSTLELGDSALYLCASSPMGSGIFGQTYEQYFGPGTRLTVT.

The rearrangement links TRBV4-1 to TRBJ2-7; 10 nucleotides align to TRBD1. This CDR3 comprises 18 residues. CDR1 is MGHRA, CDR2 YSYEKL, per germline. V lost 1 base to trimming and J lost 2 bases; unmatched junction nucleotides: 11. This CDR3 is CASSQVPGPGQGTYEQYF. The CDR3 DNA sequence: TGCGCCAGCAGCCAAGTTCCCGGACCGGGACAGGGGACCTACGAGCAGTACTTC.

The chain uses TRBV11-1 and TRBJ2-1; tentatively, D is TRBD2 (5 bases). CDR1 and CDR2 from the germline V gene are SGHAT and FQDESV (reference sequence). The CDR3 contains 14 residues. Trimming took off 1 base at V and 9 bases at J, with 13 bases between the two ends. Here the CDR3 DNA reads TGTGCCAGCAGCTTAGAAGTACGGGGAAGTGAGCAGTTCTTC. This translates into CASSLEVRGSEQFF.

V and J are TRBV9 and TRBJ2-3; possible D gene TRBD2, 5 bases. Germline loops: CDR1 SGDLS, CDR2 YYNGEE. V lost 4 bases to trimming and J lost 1 base, with 19 bases between them. CDR3 size: 17 residues. The CDR3 protein is CASSFSGIQAGTDTQYF. CDR3 bases: TGTGCCAGCAGCTTTTCGGGGATCCAAGCTGGCACAGATACGCAGTATTTT.

This clone was seen a single time. This chain joins TRBV19 and TRBJ1-1; D ambiguous. CDR3 length equals 13 residues. In germline, CDR1 is LNHDA, CDR2 SQIVND (reference sequence). Between the trimmed V and J ends, which lost 7 bases and 1 base, there was a span of 10 bases. CDR3 sequence (DNA): TGTGCCAGTAATTTCGCAGGGAACACTGAAGCTTTCTTT. Translation: CASNFAGNTEAFF.

CDR3 residues: CSVETSGKDNEQFF. The CDR3 DNA follows: TGCAGCGTTGAAACTAGCGGGAAGGACAATGAGCAGTTCTTC. The rearrangement uses TRBV29-1 and TRBJ2-1; TRBD2 matches at 10 bases. The V gene's germline CDR1 is SQVTM and CDR2 ANQGSEA. Trimming at V came to 2 bases and at J to 5 bases, leaving 3 bases not matched to a gene. The CDR3 length is 14 residues.

CDR3 sequence reads: CASSQSRGIFSGNTIYF. For the CDR3, the DNA is TGCGCCAGCAGTCAATCGAGGGGGATCTTCTCTGGAAACACCATATATTTT. The chain combines TRBV23-1 with TRBJ1-3, with D perhaps TRBD1 (6 bases). TRBV23-1 falls under the ORF class, with uncertain function. The CDR3 extends over 17 amino acids. The V gene lost 0 bases and the J gene lost 0 bases, with 12 bases spanning the gap.

The chain uses TRBV28 and TRBJ2-1; a weak D match, TRBD2 (7 bases). Germline V gene sequence: CDR1 MDHEN, CDR2 SYDVKM. Trimming took 5 bases from V and 9 from J, leaving 14 bases between them. The CDR3 totals 13 residues. CDR3 DNA sequence: TGTGCCAGCAGTCTACCTGGGGGGGCTGAGCAGTTCTTC. This codes for CASSLPGGAEQFF.

The gene calls are TRBV7-2 and TRBJ2-1, with 12 bases identical to TRBD2. Per germline, CDR1 SGHTA and CDR2 FQGNSA. This CDR3 spans 16 amino acids. V lost 2 bases and J lost 6; bases outside the gene matches: 5. The CDR3 nucleotides read TGTGCCAGCAGCTTAACTGTGACTAGCGGGAGCAATGAGCAGTTCTTC. Translated, it gives CASSLTVTSGSNEQFF.

The chain is built from TRBV13 and TRBJ2-1; 8 bases line up with TRBD1. Germline V gene data show CDR1 as PRHDT and CDR2 as FYEKMQ (reference sequence). The length of the CDR3 is 17 residues. J lost 0 bases, V lost 5 bases, and 9 bases had no gene match. The CDR3 loop is CASSPRRQGSSYNEQFF. In DNA, the CDR3 is TGTGCCAGCAGCCCGAGACGACAGGGGAGCTCCTACAATGAGCAGTTCTTC.

Only one count was recorded for this clone. The rearrangement uses TRBV30 and TRBJ2-1; possibly TRBD2 for D (5 bases). V lost 2 bases and J 5 bases, leaving 16 bases between the germline ends. CDR3 length: 15 amino acids. CDR1 and CDR2 from the germline V gene are GTSNPN and SVGIG (reference sequence). Here the CDR3 reads CAWSLGLPGHNEQFF. As DNA, the CDR3 is TGTGCCTGGAGTCTCGGACTTCCCGGACACAATGAGCAGTTCTTC.

J is TRBJ2-5 and V is TRBV6-5; D gene uncertain. V was cut by 0 bases and J by 4 bases, with 12 bases left in between. The CDR3 length is 15 residues. Germline loops: CDR1 MNHEY, CDR2 SVGAGI. DNA of the CDR3: TGTGCCAGCAGTTACTCGATCAGGTTACGAGAGACCCAGTACTTC. Protein: CASSYSIRLRETQYF.

This chain joins TRBV29-1 and TRBJ2-5; D is possibly TRBD1 (6 bases). V was shortened by 4 bases and J by 0 bases, with 9 bases between the two germline ends. Germline CDR1 SQVTM, CDR2 ANQGSEA. The CDR3 spans 13 residues. CDR3 region: CSVARGYQETQYF. The CDR3, as DNA: TGCAGCGTTGCAAGGGGGTACCAAGAGACCCAGTACTTC.

The CDR3 nucleotides read TGTGCCAGCAGCTTAAGGCCAGGGGCATCCTACAATGAGCAGTTCTTC. Amino acid sequence: CASSLRPGASYNEQFF. The chain links TRBV7-7 to TRBJ2-1, with D possibly TRBD1 on 6 matching bases. The V end was cut by 2 bases, the J end by 1 base, with 12 bases between. CDR1 is SSHAT and CDR2 is FNYEAQ in the germline V gene (reference sequence). This CDR3 contains 16 residues. The full variable domain, its missing parts supplied by reference TRBV7-7 and TRBJ2-1, is GAGVSQSPRYKVTKRGQDVTLRCDPISSHATLYWYQQALGQGPEFLTYFNYEAQPDKSGLPSDRFSAERPEGSISTLTIQRTEQRDSAMYRCASSLRPGASYNEQFFGPGTRLTVL.

The chain uses TRBV2 and TRBJ2-5; 7 bases are a match to TRBD2. CDR1 SNHLY and CDR2 FYNNEI come from the germline V gene. Unmatched junction bases numbered 7, after V lost 5 bases and J lost 1 base. There are 15 residues in the CDR3. The CDR3 region is CASSRATSFQETQYF. In nucleotides, the CDR3 is TGTGCCAGCAGTAGGGCGACTAGCTTCCAAGAGACCCAGTACTTC.

The chain employs TRBV29-1 and TRBJ2-2; weak D call: TRBD1 (8 bases). This CDR3 spans 14 amino acids. V dropped 2 bases and J dropped 5 bases, with 12 bases sitting between them. CDR1 is SQVTM, CDR2 ANQGSEA, per germline. The CDR3 bases are TGCAGCGTTGAAATACAGGGGGGGACCGGGGAGCTGTTTTTT. Protein product: CSVEIQGGTGELFF.

The chain is built from TRBV6-5 and TRBJ2-7; maybe TRBD1 (6 bases). Germline V gene sequence: CDR1 MNHEY, CDR2 SVGAGI. The V end lost 0 bases, the J end lost 0 bases, and 12 bases lay between the germline ends. The CDR3 is 16 amino acids. The CDR3 is CASSYSMGAASYEQYF. CDR3 coding DNA: TGTGCCAGCAGTTACTCGATGGGGGCGGCCTCCTACGAGCAGTACTTC.

This chain links TRBV21-1 with TRBJ1-1; TRBD1, the table's D call, lacks a check against the DNA. TRBV21-1 represents a pseudogene. The CDR3 has 11 residues. The CDR3: CARGAPRKAFF. CDR3 in DNA: TGTGCCAGGGGGGCACCCCGGAAAGCTTTCTTT.

The chain employs TRBV18 and TRBJ2-7; 8 bases are shared with TRBD1. CDR3 length: 14 residues. Germline V gives CDR1 KGHSH, CDR2 LQKENI. V lost 6 bases and J lost 1; bases outside the gene matches: 5. The CDR3 loop is CASSPGQGSYEQYF. The CDR3 bases are TGTGCCAGCTCCCCTGGACAGGGATCCTACGAGCAGTACTTC.

V is TRBV2 and J is TRBJ2-1; TRBD2 aligns across 10 bases. The germline V gene encodes CDR1 SNHLY and CDR2 FYNNEI. This CDR3 region has 16 residues. Trimming at V came to 2 bases and at J to 9 bases, leaving 10 bases not matched to a gene. The DNA for the CDR3 is TGTGCCAGCAGTGAATTGGGACTAGCGATCTCCAGTGAGCAGTTCTTC. This translates into CASSELGLAISSEQFF.

The J gene is TRBJ1-1, the V gene TRBV11-1; TRBD1 matches 8 bases. The V segment lost 5 bases and the J segment 4 bases; nucleotides outside the gene matches: 9. The germline V gene encodes CDR1 SGHAT and CDR2 FQDESV (reference sequence). This CDR3 contains 15 residues. In nucleotides, the CDR3 is TGTGCCAGCAGCCTCAGCCAGACAGGGGTCACTGAAGCTTTCTTT. This gives the protein CASSLSQTGVTEAFF. Full variable domain (missing parts from reference TRBV11-1 and TRBJ1-1): EAEVAQSPRYKITEKSQAVAFWCDPISGHATLYWYRQILGQGPELLVQFQDESVVDDSQLPKDRFSAERLKGVDSTLKIQPAELGDSAMYLCASSLSQTGVTEAFFGQGTRLTVV.

V gene TRBV4-3 combines with J gene TRBJ2-6; D ambiguous. The CDR3 totals 15 residues. CDR1 and CDR2 from the germline V gene are LGHNA and YSLEER. V was clipped by 4 bases and J by 1 base, with 8 bases between them. The CDR3: CASSPDLSGANVLTF. Written as DNA, the CDR3 is TGCGCCAGCAGCCCAGACTTGTCTGGGGCCAACGTCCTGACTTTC.

The gene calls are TRBV7-9 and TRBJ2-5; 12 nucleotides align to TRBD1. CDR3 length equals 17 residues. J gave up 3 bases and V 3 bases, and 8 bases lay outside the gene matches. CDR1 and CDR2 from the germline V gene are SEHNR and FQNEAQ (reference sequence). The CDR3: CASSFTGTGGLKETQYF. The CDR3 DNA sequence: TGTGCCAGCAGCTTCACAGGGACAGGGGGCCTAAAAGAGACCCAGTACTTC.

The rearrangement joins TRBV7-2 to TRBJ2-1; TRBD2 matches 8 bases. The CDR3 consists of 16 residues. In germline, CDR1 is SGHTA, CDR2 FQGNSA. The J segment lost 4 bases and the V segment lost 4 bases, leaving 9 bases of the junction unmatched. Here the CDR3 DNA reads TGTGCCAGCAGCTCCCCGGGGGGGGCGGGGTACAATGAGCAGTTCTTC. This codes for CASSSPGGAGYNEQFF.